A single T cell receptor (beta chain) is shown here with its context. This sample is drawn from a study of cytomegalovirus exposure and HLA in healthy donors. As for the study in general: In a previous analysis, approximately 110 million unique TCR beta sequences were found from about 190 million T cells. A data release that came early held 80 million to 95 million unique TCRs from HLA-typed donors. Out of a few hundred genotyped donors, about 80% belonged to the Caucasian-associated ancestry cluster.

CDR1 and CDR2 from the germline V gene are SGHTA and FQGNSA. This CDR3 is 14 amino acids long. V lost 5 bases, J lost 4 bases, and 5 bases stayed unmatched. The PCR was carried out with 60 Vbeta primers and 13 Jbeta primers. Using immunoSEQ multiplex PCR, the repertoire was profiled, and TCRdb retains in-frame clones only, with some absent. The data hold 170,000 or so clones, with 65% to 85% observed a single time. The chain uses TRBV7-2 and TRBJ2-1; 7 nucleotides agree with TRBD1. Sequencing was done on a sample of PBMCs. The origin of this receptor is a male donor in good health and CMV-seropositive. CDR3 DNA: TGTGCCAGCAGCAGAGGGGGCGGTTACAATGAGCAGTTCTTC. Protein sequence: CASSRGGGYNEQFF.